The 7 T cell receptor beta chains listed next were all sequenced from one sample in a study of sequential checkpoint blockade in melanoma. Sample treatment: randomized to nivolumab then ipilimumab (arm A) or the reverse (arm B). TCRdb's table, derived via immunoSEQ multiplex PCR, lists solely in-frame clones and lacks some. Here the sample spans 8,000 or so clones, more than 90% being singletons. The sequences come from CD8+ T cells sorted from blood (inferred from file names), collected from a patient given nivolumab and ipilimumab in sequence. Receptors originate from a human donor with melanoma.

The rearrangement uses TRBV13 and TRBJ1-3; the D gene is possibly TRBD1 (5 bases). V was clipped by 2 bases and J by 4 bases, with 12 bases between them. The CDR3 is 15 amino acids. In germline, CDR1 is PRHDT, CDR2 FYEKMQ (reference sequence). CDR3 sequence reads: CASSLIRVLGNTIYF. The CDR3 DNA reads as TGTGCCAGCAGCTTAATCAGGGTTTTGGGAAACACCATATATTTT.

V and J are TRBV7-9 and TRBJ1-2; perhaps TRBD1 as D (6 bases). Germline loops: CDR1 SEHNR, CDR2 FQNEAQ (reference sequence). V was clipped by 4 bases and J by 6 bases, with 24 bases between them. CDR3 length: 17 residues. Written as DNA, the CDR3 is TGTGCCAGCAGCTCCCTGTTGGGCCAAGGGGGTGGCGATGGCTACACCTTC. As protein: CASSSLLGQGGGDGYTF. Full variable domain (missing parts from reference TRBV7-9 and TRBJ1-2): DTGVSQNPRHKITKRGQNVTFRCDPISEHNRLYWYRQTLGQGPEFLTYFQNEAQLEKSRLLSDRFSAERPKGSFSTLEIQRTEQGDSAMYLCASSSLLGQGGGDGYTFGSGTRLTVV.

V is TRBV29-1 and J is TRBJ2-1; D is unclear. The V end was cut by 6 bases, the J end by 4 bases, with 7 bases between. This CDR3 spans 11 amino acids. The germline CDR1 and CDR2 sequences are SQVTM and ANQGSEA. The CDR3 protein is CSVQEYNEQFF. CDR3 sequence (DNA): TGCAGCGTCCAGGAATACAATGAGCAGTTCTTC.

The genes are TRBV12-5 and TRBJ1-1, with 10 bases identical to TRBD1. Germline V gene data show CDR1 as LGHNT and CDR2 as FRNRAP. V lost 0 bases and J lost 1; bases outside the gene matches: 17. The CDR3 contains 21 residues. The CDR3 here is CASGLVPEAPGQGYTNTEAFF. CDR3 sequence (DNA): TGTGCTAGTGGTTTGGTACCGGAAGCACCGGGACAGGGGTATACGAACACTGAAGCTTTCTTT. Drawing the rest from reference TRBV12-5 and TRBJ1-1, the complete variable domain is DARVTQTPRHKVTEMGQEVTMRCQPILGHNTVFWYRQTMMQGLELLAYFRNRAPLDDSGMPKDRFSAEMPDATLATLKIQPSEPRDSAVYFCASGLVPEAPGQGYTNTEAFFGQGTRLTVV.

Written as DNA, the CDR3 is TGTGCCAGCACCCGGGGACAGGGAGGCACTGAAGCTTTCTTT. It translates to CASTRGQGGTEAFF. This chain uses TRBV28 with TRBJ1-1, with TRBD1 matching over 9 bases. CDR1 is MDHEN, CDR2 SYDVKM, per germline. After removal of 7 bases from V and 4 bases from J, the junction contained 7 bases not matched to a gene. The CDR3 is 14 amino acids.

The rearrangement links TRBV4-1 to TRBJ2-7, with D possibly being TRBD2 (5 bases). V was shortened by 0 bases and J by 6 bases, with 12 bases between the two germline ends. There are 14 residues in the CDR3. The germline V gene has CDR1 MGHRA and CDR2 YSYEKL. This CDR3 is CASSQEASWIEQYF. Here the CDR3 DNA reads TGCGCCAGCAGCCAAGAAGCTAGCTGGATCGAGCAGTACTTC.

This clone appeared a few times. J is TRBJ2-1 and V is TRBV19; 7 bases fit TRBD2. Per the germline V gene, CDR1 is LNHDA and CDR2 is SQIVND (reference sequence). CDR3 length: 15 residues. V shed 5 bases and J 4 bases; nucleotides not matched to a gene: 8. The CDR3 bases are TGTGCCAGTAGTGTCGGTACGCGGGGGTACAATGAGCAGTTCTTC. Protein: CASSVGTRGYNEQFF.